The following is a T cell receptor (beta chain) sequence with its context. The CDR3 runs to 15 residues. Trimming took 3 bases from V and 0 from J; bases not matched to a gene: 5. Per germline, CDR1 MGHRA and CDR2 YSYEKL. This sample is drawn from a study of T cells in Graves' hyperthyroidism and ophthalmopathy. In the study overall: Peripheral blood sampling occurred at initial diagnosis, before any treatment.

The source material, RNA transcripts, was used to amplify TCR beta CDR3 regions. The study used the HTBI primer set for a first-round RT-PCR of the TCR CDR3. TCRdb processed the multiplex PCR reads anew with MiXCR; each CDR3 protein has one entry. The sample includes about 610,000 distinct CDR3 sequences, roughly a sixth of them seen just once. The rearrangement joins TRBV4-1 to TRBJ2-7; 7 nucleotides agree with TRBD1. This TCR was sampled from a middle-aged woman with Graves' ophthalmopathy. Sample: blood. CDR3 sequence reads: CASSQPGQTSYEQYF. The CDR3 nucleotides are TGCGCCAGCAGCCAGCCGGGACAGACCTCCTACGAGCAGTACTTC.